A selection of T cell receptor beta chains follows, all from one sample in a study of T-cell memory formation after mild COVID-19. One entry per CDR3 protein, called by TCRdb with MiXCR from the 5' RACE reads. This table has around 370,000 distinct CDR3 sequences, more than 20% appearing once. The sample was PBMCs or a T cell subset sorted from them (not recorded which). These receptors all come from an adult woman who had mild COVID-19 (a few samples of this study predate the infection). Cell type and time point are not known. The CDR3 runs from the conserved cysteine through the conserved F or W. The order of the fields is V gene, clone size, J gene, D gene, CDR3 protein, CDR3 DNA. A D gene is named only where the DNA matches it firmly. Size values are once, few and many counts, or a class for expanded clones, and some rows have none.

TRBV3-1	few	TRBJ2-7	.	CASSQAAGRYGYEQYF	TGTGCCAGCAGCCAAGCGGCAGGTCGATATGGCTACGAGCAGTACTTC
TRBV7-8	.	TRBJ2-7	.	CASSLSTSLTTYEQYF	TGTGCCAGCAGCTTATCGACTAGTTTAACCACCTACGAGCAGTACTTC
TRBV27	.	TRBJ2-3	TRBD2	CASRAYSGRRTDTQYF	TGTGCCAGCAGGGCATATAGCGGGAGAAGGACAGATACGCAGTATTTT
TRBV3-1	.	TRBJ2-1	TRBD2	CASSPGTSGGDRFF	TGTGCCAGCAGCCCCGGGACTAGCGGGGGGGATCGGTTCTTC
TRBV11-2	.	TRBJ2-7	.	CASSALKWDPYEQYF	TGTGCCAGCAGCGCCCTAAAATGGGACCCCTACGAGCAGTACTTC
TRBV30	.	TRBJ1-2	TRBD1	CAWSIGTAGSYGYTF	TGTGCCTGGAGTATCGGGACAGCGGGTTCCTATGGCTACACCTTC
TRBV28	.	TRBJ2-1	TRBD2	CASSASGGTVFNNEQFF	TGTGCCAGCAGTGCTAGCGGGGGCACCGTCTTCAACAATGAGCAGTTCTTC
TRBV20-1	once	TRBJ2-1	TRBD2	CSANPTSGIISEQFF	TGCAGTGCTAACCCGACTAGCGGGATCATCAGTGAGCAGTTCTTC
TRBV6-5	few	TRBJ2-6	.	CASSKTGGTGANVLTF	TGTGCCAGCAGTAAGACAGGCGGAACTGGGGCCAACGTCCTGACTTTC
TRBV13	.	TRBJ2-7	TRBD1	CASGLGQLGEQYF	TGTGCCAGCGGCCTGGGACAGTTAGGCGAGCAGTACTTC
TRBV6-2/TRBV6-3	few	TRBJ1-1	.	CASSKPKYRADENTEAFF	TGTGCCAGCAGTAAACCTAAATACAGGGCCGACGAGAACACTGAAGCTTTCTTT
TRBV24-1	few	TRBJ2-1	.	CATSDSNGLAYNEQFF	TGTGCCACCAGTGATTCGAACGGACTGGCGTACAATGAGCAGTTCTTC
TRBV19	.	TRBJ2-4	.	CASSSGPSRNIQYF	TGTGCCAGTAGTAGTGGCCCGTCGAGAAACATTCAGTACTTC
TRBV7-8	.	TRBJ2-3	TRBD2	CASSPGGGVADTQYF	TGTGCCAGCAGCCCGGGAGGCGGGGTCGCAGATACGCAGTATTTT
TRBV5-1	.	TRBJ1-1	TRBD1	CASRTFGTGVGMNTEAFF	TGCGCCAGCAGAACCTTCGGGACAGGGGTTGGGATGAACACTGAAGCTTTCTTT
TRBV30	few	TRBJ1-6	TRBD1	CAWTSGGRGSPLHF	TGTGCCTGGACGTCAGGGGGCCGAGGTTCACCCCTCCACTTT
TRBV7-2	.	TRBJ2-7	TRBD1	CASSLSLGQGYEQYF	TGTGCCAGCAGCTTAAGTTTGGGACAGGGATACGAGCAGTACTTC
TRBV27	.	TRBJ2-4	.	CASSYSSGGKNIQYF	TGTGCCAGCAGTTATTCTTCTGGCGGCAAAAACATTCAGTACTTC
TRBV12-5	.	TRBJ2-5	.	CASAKIHAETQYF	TGTGCTAGTGCTAAGATACACGCCGAGACCCAGTACTTC
TRBV5-1	few	TRBJ2-3	.	CASSFLGSLTDTQYF	TGCGCCAGCAGCTTTTTGGGCAGCCTCACAGATACGCAGTATTTT
TRBV18	.	TRBJ2-1	.	CASSDSSYNEQFF	TGTGCCAGCTCAGACAGCTCCTACAATGAGCAGTTCTTC
TRBV6-6	.	TRBJ1-2	TRBD1	CASSPRTGDPGYTF	TGTGCCAGCAGCCCCCGGACAGGGGACCCTGGCTACACCTTC
TRBV11-3	.	TRBJ2-7	TRBD2	CASSPGLALSYEQYF	TGTGCCAGCAGCCCAGGACTAGCGTTATCCTACGAGCAGTACTTC
TRBV6-5	few	TRBJ2-7	.	CASSRTRTDYEQYF	TGTGCCAGCAGTCGCACACGGACAGATTACGAGCAGTACTTC
TRBV4-2	.	TRBJ1-2	TRBD1	CASSPTRQGNYGYTF	TGTGCCAGCAGCCCCACCCGACAGGGTAACTATGGCTACACCTTC
TRBV11-3	few	TRBJ2-1	.	CASSLDFRSSYNEQFF	TGTGCCAGCAGCTTAGATTTTCGGAGCTCCTACAATGAGCAGTTCTTC
TRBV3-1	.	TRBJ1-2	.	CASSPDSAYGYTF	TGTGCCAGCAGCCCGGACTCAGCCTATGGCTACACCTTC
TRBV19	few	TRBJ2-7	TRBD1	CASSLGTGHTYEQYF	TGTGCCAGTAGTCTGGGGACAGGTCACACCTACGAGCAGTACTTC
TRBV5-5	.	TRBJ2-1	.	CASSLALAGSSYNEQFF	TGTGCCAGCAGCTTGGCCTTGGCAGGGAGCTCCTACAATGAGCAGTTCTTC
TRBV3-1	few	TRBJ2-7	TRBD1	CASSQDTGQVFYEQYF	TGTGCCAGCAGCCAAGATACGGGACAGGTGTTCTACGAGCAGTACTTC
TRBV4-1	few	TRBJ2-1	TRBD1	CASSQVPGQGYNEQFF	TGCGCCAGCAGCCAAGTCCCAGGACAGGGCTACAATGAGCAGTTCTTC
TRBV5-5	.	TRBJ2-1	.	CASSHGPGNYNEQFF	TGTGCCAGCAGCCACGGGCCGGGGAACTACAATGAGCAGTTCTTC
TRBV27	few	TRBJ2-5	.	CASTRSGAETQYF	TGTGCCAGCACTAGATCGGGGGCCGAGACCCAGTACTTC
TRBV7-9	few	TRBJ2-1	TRBD1	CASSSTGGNEQFF	TGTGCCAGCAGCTCCACAGGGGGCAATGAGCAGTTCTTC
TRBV5-1	.	TRBJ2-7	TRBD1	CASRLGVGTGDYEQYF	TGCGCCAGCAGGCTTGGGGTTGGGACAGGCGACTACGAGCAGTACTTC
TRBV5-1	.	TRBJ2-1	TRBD2	CASSLPGTSNEQFF	TGCGCCAGCAGCCTCCCCGGGACTAGCAATGAGCAGTTCTTC
TRBV6-5	many	TRBJ2-7	.	CASSRQAYYEQYF	TGTGCCAGCAGTCGACAGGCCTACTACGAGCAGTACTTC
TRBV5-6	.	TRBJ2-7	TRBD1	CASRKTGGAYEQYF	TGTGCCAGCAGAAAGACAGGGGGCGCGTACGAGCAGTACTTC
TRBV6-1	.	TRBJ2-7	.	CASSEQGETYEQYF	TGTGCCAGCAGTGAACAGGGAGAGACCTACGAGCAGTACTTC
TRBV7-6	.	TRBJ2-1	.	CASSSNAGYYNEQFF	TGTGCCAGCAGCTCTAACGCGGGGTACTACAATGAGCAGTTCTTC
TRBV20-1	.	TRBJ1-5	TRBD1	CSAADRGGGNQPQHF	TGCAGTGCTGCGGACAGGGGAGGAGGAAATCAGCCCCAGCATTTT